The 8 T cell receptor beta chains presented below share a single source sample, sequenced in a study of T cells in Graves' hyperthyroidism and ophthalmopathy. TCR beta CDR3 sequences were amplified from RNA transcripts. RT-PCR in the first round (using the HTBI primer set) targeted the TCR CDR3. One entry per CDR3 protein, called by TCRdb with MiXCR from the multiplex PCR reads. The top ten clones hold around 48% of a sample with under 400,000 distinct CDR3 sequences, roughly 23% of them seen once. Material: blood. Receptors were obtained from a woman aged 50 to 60 with Graves' hyperthyroidism.

V usage is TRBV6-5 and J usage is TRBJ1-4; 7 positions match TRBD1. CDR1 MNHEY and CDR2 SVGAGI come from the germline V gene. Trimming cost V 4 bases and J 7 bases; bases outside gene matches: 12. The CDR3 spans 16 residues. The CDR3 loop reads CASSSNEGGFFEKLFF. CDR3 coding DNA: TGTGCCAGCAGTTCCAACGAAGGGGGCTTTTTTGAAAAACTGTTTTTT.

This clonotype appeared a few times. The chain uses TRBV20-1 and TRBJ2-7; no clear D. This CDR3 is 14 amino acids long. Trimming took off 4 bases at V and 4 bases at J, with 17 bases between the two ends. Germline values: CDR1 DFQATT, CDR2 SNEGSKA (reference sequence). The CDR3 sequence: CSANSLGPTYEQYF. CDR3 DNA sequence: TGCAGTGCTAATTCCTTAGGGCCGACTTACGAGCAGTACTTC.

This clonotype came up a few times. This chain connects TRBV29-1 to TRBJ2-2, with 9 bases that match TRBD2. The length of the CDR3 is 15 residues. The V gene end was trimmed by 4 bases and the J gene end by 4 bases; junction bases not matched to a gene: 7. Germline V CDR1 and CDR2: SQVTM, ANQGSEA. CDR3 nucleotide sequence: TGCAGCGTTGGGGCGGGAGGGCTGGGCACCGGGGAGCTGTTTTTT. Protein product: CSVGAGGLGTGELFF.

The V and J genes are TRBV2 and TRBJ1-5; a weak D match, TRBD1 (5 bases). The V and J ends lost 5 bases and 2 bases respectively, with 16 bases between them. The CDR3 sequence is 16 residues long. Germline V gene lookup returns CDR1 SNHLY and CDR2 FYNNEI. CDR3 coding DNA: TGTGCCAGCAGTTCCTTCGGGGGTGCGGGCAATCAGCCCCAGCATTTT. Amino acids: CASSSFGGAGNQPQHF.

This clonotype has ten or more counts. V and J are TRBV7-8 and TRBJ2-7, with no clear D. V lost 4 bases, J lost 0 bases, and 13 bases lay in between. Germline V gene data show CDR1 as SGHVS and CDR2 as FQNEAQ. This CDR3 comprises 15 residues. The CDR3 DNA reads TGTGCCAGCAGCTCGAGAAGATTCTCCTCCTACGAGCAGTACTTC. Translation gives CASSSRRFSSYEQYF.

This clonotype showed up many times. The rearrangement links TRBV20-1 to TRBJ2-2; 7 nucleotides line up with TRBD1. After removal of 2 bases from V and 5 bases from J, the junction contained 8 bases not matched to a gene. The CDR3 length is 15 residues. CDR1 is DFQATT and CDR2 is SNEGSKA in the germline V gene (reference sequence). This CDR3 reads CSARYSGQQTGELFF. The CDR3 DNA is TGCAGTGCTAGATATTCGGGACAGCAGACCGGGGAGCTGTTTTTT.

V gene TRBV11-2 combines with J gene TRBJ2-3; D is perhaps TRBD1 or TRBD2 (5 bases each). The germline CDR1 and CDR2 sequences are SGHAT and FQNNGV. This CDR3 is built from 14 residues. V lost 2 bases to trimming and J lost 6 bases, with 12 bases between them. CDR3 region: CASSLRGSGDTQYF. Here the CDR3 DNA reads TGTGCCAGCAGCTTAAGGGGCTCGGGGGATACGCAGTATTTT.

The chain recombines TRBV7-2 with TRBJ1-2; D possibly corresponds to TRBD1 (6 bases). Germline V CDR1 and CDR2: SGHTA, FQGNSA. The V and J ends lost 5 bases and 8 bases respectively, with 18 bases between them. The CDR3 loop spans 14 amino acids. The CDR3 region has the DNA TGTGCCAGCAGCCTAACAGGGACTCCGATCGGCTACACCTTC. Residues: CASSLTGTPIGYTF.